Ten or more counts support the clone carrying this TCR beta chain. Its target is not known. These data are taken from a study of T-cell reconstitution after alpha-beta-depleted transplantation in children. Whole-study findings and limits: Several hundred expanded graft clones reportedly gave rise to the alpha-beta T cells present about two months after transplant. High day-60 TCRbeta diversity in some patients came from surviving recipient T cells and thymic progenitors. One year post-transplant, T-cell counts and diversity were largely derived from T cells produced anew.

Germline V gives CDR1 SGHVS, CDR2 FQNEAQ. This CDR3 is 14 amino acids long. The V end lost 2 bases, the J end lost 0 bases, and 5 bases lay between the germline ends. Library preparation (for TCRbeta) was performed with unique molecular identifiers. TCRdb processed the PCR reads anew with MiXCR; each CDR3 protein has one entry. The table lists more than 120,000 distinct CDR3 sequences, 8.5% to 10% of them singletons. The V call is TRBV7-8, the J call TRBJ1-3; D gene uncertain. This sequence originates from a female patient aged 2-9 years who had a stem cell transplant for congenital amegakaryocytic thrombocytopenia, so the T cells may come from the graft donor. Sequenced material: PBMCs, mostly from graft donor cells, taken 180 days after TCRalphabeta/CD19-depleted stem cell transplant. CDR3 residues: CASSLWSSGNTIYF. Here the CDR3 DNA reads TGTGCCAGCAGCTTATGGAGCTCTGGAAACACCATATATTTT.